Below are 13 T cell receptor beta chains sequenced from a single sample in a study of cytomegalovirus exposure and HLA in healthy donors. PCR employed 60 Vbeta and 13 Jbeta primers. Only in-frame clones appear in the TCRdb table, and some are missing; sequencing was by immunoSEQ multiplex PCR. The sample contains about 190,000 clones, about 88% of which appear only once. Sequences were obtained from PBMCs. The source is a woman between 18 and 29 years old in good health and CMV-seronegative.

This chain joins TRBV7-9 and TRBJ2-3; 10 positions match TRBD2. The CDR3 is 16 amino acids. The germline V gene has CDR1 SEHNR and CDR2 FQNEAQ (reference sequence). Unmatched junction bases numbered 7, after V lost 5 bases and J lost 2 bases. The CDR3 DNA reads TGTGCCAGCAGCCCTAAGCGGGAGGGGCTCACAGATACGCAGTATTTT. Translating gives CASSPKREGLTDTQYF.

The CDR3 spells CASSIGRDSPLHF. CDR3 coding DNA: TGTGCCAGTAGTATCGGGCGGGATTCACCCCTCCACTTT. V is TRBV19 and J is TRBJ1-6; D unclear. Germline V lookup: CDR1 LNHDA, CDR2 SQIVND (reference sequence). CDR3 length equals 13 residues. Trimming stripped 3 bases from V and 8 bases from J, with 8 bases between.

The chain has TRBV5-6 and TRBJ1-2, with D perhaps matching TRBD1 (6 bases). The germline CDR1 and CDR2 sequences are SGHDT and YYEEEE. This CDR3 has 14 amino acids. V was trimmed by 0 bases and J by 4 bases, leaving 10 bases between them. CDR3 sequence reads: CASSLDSGVYGYTF. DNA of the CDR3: TGTGCCAGCAGCTTGGATTCAGGGGTCTATGGCTACACCTTC. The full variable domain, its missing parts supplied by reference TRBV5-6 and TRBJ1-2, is DAGVTQSPTHLIKTRGQQVTLRCSPKSGHDTVSWYQQALGQGPQFIFQYYEEEERQRGNFPDRFSGHQFPNYSSELNVNALLLGDSALYLCASSLDSGVYGYTFGSGTRLTVV.

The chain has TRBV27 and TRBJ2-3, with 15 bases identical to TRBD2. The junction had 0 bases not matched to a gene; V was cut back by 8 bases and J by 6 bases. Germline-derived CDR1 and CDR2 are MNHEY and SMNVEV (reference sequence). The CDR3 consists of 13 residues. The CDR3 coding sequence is TGTGCCAGCGGACTAGCGGGAGGGGATACGCAGTATTTT. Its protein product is CASGLAGGDTQYF.

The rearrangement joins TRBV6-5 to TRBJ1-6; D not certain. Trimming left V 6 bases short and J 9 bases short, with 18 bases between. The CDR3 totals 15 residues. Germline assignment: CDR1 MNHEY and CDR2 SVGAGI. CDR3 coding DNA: TGTGCCAGCAGGCCCTCCGGGAGCTCTCCTTCACCCCTCCACTTT. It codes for CASRPSGSSPSPLHF.

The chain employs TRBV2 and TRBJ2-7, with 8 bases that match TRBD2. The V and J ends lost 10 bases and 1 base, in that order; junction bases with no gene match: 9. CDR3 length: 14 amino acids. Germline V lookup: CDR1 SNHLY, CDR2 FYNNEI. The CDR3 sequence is CAIFTGGDSYEQYF. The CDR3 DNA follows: TGTGCCATCTTCACGGGGGGGGATTCCTACGAGCAGTACTTC.

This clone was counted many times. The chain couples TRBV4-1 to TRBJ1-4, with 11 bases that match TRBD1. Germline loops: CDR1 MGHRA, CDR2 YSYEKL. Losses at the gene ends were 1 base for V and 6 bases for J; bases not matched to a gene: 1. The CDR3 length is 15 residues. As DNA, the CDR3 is TGCGCCAGCAGCCAAGGGACAGGGGGCGATGAAAAACTGTTTTTT. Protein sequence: CASSQGTGGDEKLFF.

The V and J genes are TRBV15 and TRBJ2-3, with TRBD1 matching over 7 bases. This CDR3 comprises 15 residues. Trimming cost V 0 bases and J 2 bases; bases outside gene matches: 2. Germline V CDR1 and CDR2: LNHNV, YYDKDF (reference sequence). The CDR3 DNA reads TGTGCCACCAGCAGAGAGGACAGGTACACAGATACGCAGTATTTT. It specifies CATSREDRYTDTQYF.

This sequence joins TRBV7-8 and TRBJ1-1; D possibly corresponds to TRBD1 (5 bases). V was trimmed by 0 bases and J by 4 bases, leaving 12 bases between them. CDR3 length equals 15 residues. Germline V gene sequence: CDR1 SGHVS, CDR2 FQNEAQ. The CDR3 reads CASSLAGDLSTEAFF. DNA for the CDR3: TGTGCCAGCAGCTTAGCGGGGGACTTAAGCACTGAAGCTTTCTTT.

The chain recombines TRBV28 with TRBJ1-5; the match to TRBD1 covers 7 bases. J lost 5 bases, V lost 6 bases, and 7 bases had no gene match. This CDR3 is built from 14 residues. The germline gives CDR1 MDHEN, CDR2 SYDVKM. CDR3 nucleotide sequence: TGTGCCAGCAGATTAACAGGGGAAGATCAGCCCCAGCATTTT. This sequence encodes CASRLTGEDQPQHF.

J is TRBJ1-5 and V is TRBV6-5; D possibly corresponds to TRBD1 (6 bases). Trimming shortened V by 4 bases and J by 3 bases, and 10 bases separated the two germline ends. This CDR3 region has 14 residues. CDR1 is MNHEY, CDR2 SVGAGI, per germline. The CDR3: CASSSGQPNQPQHF. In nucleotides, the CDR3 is TGTGCCAGCAGTTCCGGACAGCCCAATCAGCCCCAGCATTTT.

DNA of the CDR3: TGTGCCAGCAGCTTGGGGGGCGAGCGGAACACCGGGGAGCTGTTTTTT. Protein product: CASSLGGERNTGELFF. V gene TRBV5-4 combines with J gene TRBJ2-2; weak D call: TRBD1 (5 bases). V dropped 0 bases and J dropped 1 base, with 10 bases sitting between them. The CDR3 totals 16 residues. Germline loops: CDR1 SGHNT, CDR2 YYREEE (reference sequence). Full variable domain (missing parts from reference TRBV5-4 and TRBJ2-2): ETGVTQSPTHLIKTRGQQVTLRCSSQSGHNTVSWYQQALGQGPQFIFQYYREEENGRGNFPPRFSGLQFPNYSSELNVNALELDDSALYLCASSLGGERNTGELFFGEGSRLTVL.

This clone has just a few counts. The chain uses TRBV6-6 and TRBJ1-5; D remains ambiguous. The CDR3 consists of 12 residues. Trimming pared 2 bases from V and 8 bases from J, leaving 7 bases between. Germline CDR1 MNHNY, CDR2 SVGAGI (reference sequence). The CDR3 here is CASSYRTEPQHF. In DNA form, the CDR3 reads TGTGCCAGCAGTTACCGCACGGAGCCCCAGCATTTT.